The 26 T cell receptor beta chains reported below all come from one sample, sequenced in a study of human T cells and chemical hapten exposure. Using its own MiXCR run on the RACE reads, TCRdb lists one record per CDR3 protein. The table records about 47,000 distinct CDR3 sequences, almost 4.5% of them present only once. Stated time point: healthy volunteer bleed at 2 weeks. Extraction yielded total RNA from whole blood (unfractionated). Sequenced sample: whole blood. The receptors come from a human donor in good health. Some clones in this sample may be carry-over from other donors' samples.

This clonotype was observed at least ten times. This sequence joins TRBV27 and TRBJ2-1; D is perhaps TRBD2 (6 bases). Germline values: CDR1 MNHEY, CDR2 SMNVEV (reference sequence). The CDR3 is 15 residues long. Trimming took off 7 bases at V and 15 bases at J, with 28 bases between the two ends. CDR3 in DNA: TGTGCCAGCATATCGTTTGGGGGACTGGGACGTCCACTGTTCTTC. This encodes CASISFGGLGRPLFF.

This clonotype has at least ten counts. The CDR3 sequence: CASSEADPPPTYEQYF. DNA for the CDR3: TGTGCCAGCAGTGAAGCGGATCCCCCGCCTACCTACGAGCAGTACTTC. This chain connects TRBV6-1 to TRBJ2-7; D unclear. The length of the CDR3 is 16 residues. The germline V and J ends were trimmed by 0 bases and 2 bases, with 14 bases remaining between them. In germline, CDR1 is MNHNS, CDR2 SASEGT.

This clonotype showed up many times. This chain uses TRBV4-1 with TRBJ1-5, with unresolved D. V lost 3 bases to trimming and J lost 8 bases, with 11 bases between them. The CDR3 totals 13 residues. In germline, CDR1 is MGHRA, CDR2 YSYEKL. CDR3 in amino acids: CASSQNSPEPQHF. The CDR3 DNA sequence: TGCGCCAGCAGCCAGAATTCCCCGGAGCCCCAGCATTTT.

This clonotype was observed many times. The chain is built from TRBV28 and TRBJ1-2; D not resolved. With 6 bases removed from V and 1 base from J, the gap between germline ends came to 6 bases. In germline, CDR1 is MDHEN, CDR2 SYDVKM. CDR3 size: 12 residues. CDR3 nucleotides: TGTGCCAGCAGCCCTCTTAACTATGGCTACACCTTC. Its protein is CASSPLNYGYTF.

This clonotype appeared many times. The gene calls are TRBV6-5 and TRBJ2-5; D possibly uses TRBD1 or TRBD2 (5 bases each). Germline V gene lookup returns CDR1 MNHEY and CDR2 SVGAGI. V was cut by 10 bases and J by 5 bases, with 26 bases left in between. The CDR3 contains 16 residues. Here the CDR3 reads CATAQTSDMRVETQYF. In DNA, the CDR3 is TGTGCCACCGCCCAAACTTCGGACATGAGGGTCGAGACCCAGTACTTC.

The J gene is TRBJ2-3, the V gene TRBV12-3 or TRBV12-4; 10 positions agree with TRBD1. This CDR3 has 16 amino acids. The V segment lost 5 bases and the J segment 2 bases; nucleotides outside the gene matches: 7. The CDR3 protein is CASSLRTGGPTDTQYF. The CDR3 DNA follows: TGTGCCAGCAGTCTGCGGACAGGGGGTCCCACAGATACGCAGTATTTT.

The chain combines TRBV5-5 with TRBJ1-5, with TRBD1 matching 7 bases. This CDR3 has 17 amino acids. V lost 4 bases, J lost 6 bases, and 16 bases stayed unmatched. The germline gives CDR1 SGHKS, CDR2 YYEKEE (reference sequence). In nucleotides, the CDR3 is TGTGCCAGCAGCCCTAGACAGGGCGCGGGGCAAGGTCAGCCCCAGCATTTT. This codes for CASSPRQGAGQGQPQHF.

Worth noting for this clonotype: This may come from a read error, since a much larger clone is one base off. The rearrangement joins TRBV28 to TRBJ2-3; D is possibly TRBD1 or TRBD2 (5 bases each). The CDR3 covers 13 residues. CDR1 and CDR2 (germline): MDHEN, SYDVKM. Trimming left V 4 bases short and J 6 bases short, with 11 bases between. The CDR3 DNA follows: TGTGCCAGCAGTTGCCCCCGGGGCGATACGCAGTATTTT. It codes for CASSCPRGDTQYF. Full variable domain (missing parts from reference TRBV28 and TRBJ2-3): DVKVTQSSRYLVKRTGEKVFLECVQDMDHENMFWYRQDPGLGLRLIYFSYDVKMKEKGDIPEGYSVSREKKERFSLILESASTNQTSMYLCASSCPRGDTQYFGPGTRLTVL.

This clonotype was detected only a few times. The chain links TRBV28 to TRBJ2-7, with D perhaps matching TRBD1 (6 bases). The V gene's germline CDR1 is MDHEN and CDR2 SYDVKM. This CDR3 has 15 residues. Trimming took 1 base from V and 7 from J, leaving 17 bases between them. The CDR3 region is CASSLSRGPTGEQYF. CDR3 bases: TGTGCCAGCAGTTTATCCAGGGGTCCTACGGGGGAGCAGTACTTC.

This clonotype has a count of ten or more. The chain combines TRBV10-3 with TRBJ2-3, with D unresolved. CDR1 and CDR2 from the germline V gene are ENHRY and SYGVKD. Trimming took 3 bases from V and 0 from J, leaving 7 bases between them. There are 14 residues in the CDR3. The CDR3 bases are TGTGCCATCAGTGAAGTTTCTAGCACAGATACGCAGTATTTT. It is translated as CAISEVSSTDTQYF.

This clonotype showed up many times. The rearrangement uses TRBV13 and TRBJ2-3, with a possible D match to TRBD2 (6 bases). V was pared by 2 bases and J by 0 bases, with 24 bases between. Looked up from germline, CDR1 is PRHDT and CDR2 is FYEKMQ (reference sequence). The CDR3 has 20 residues. The CDR3 DNA reads TGTGCCAGCAGCTTACTCCCCGGGACTGGCAAAGTAGCTAGCACAGATACGCAGTATTTT. It translates to CASSLLPGTGKVASTDTQYF. Full variable domain (rest looked up from reference TRBV13 and TRBJ2-3): AAGVIQSPRHLIKEKRETATLKCYPIPRHDTVYWYQQGPGQDPQFLISFYEKMQSDKGSIPDRFSAQQFSDYHSELNMSSLELGDSALYFCASSLLPGTGKVASTDTQYFGPGTRLTVL.

This clonotype was found many times. The chain couples TRBV5-1 to TRBJ1-4; no reliable D call. Trimming removed 4 bases at V and 4 bases at J, with 11 bases between. The CDR3 is 14 amino acids. Germline V gives CDR1 SGHRS, CDR2 YFSETQ. CDR3 sequence reads: CASSPSTVNEKLFF. The CDR3, as DNA: TGCGCCAGCAGCCCTAGCACAGTTAATGAAAAACTGTTTTTT. Full variable domain (rest looked up from reference TRBV5-1 and TRBJ1-4): KAGVTQTPRYLIKTRGQQVTLSCSPISGHRSVSWYQQTPGQGLQFLFEYFSETQRNKGNFPGRFSGRQFSNSRSEMNVSTLELGDSALYLCASSPSTVNEKLFFGSGTQLSVL.

This clonotype was recorded many times. The chain combines TRBV29-1 with TRBJ1-1; possibly TRBD1 for D (5 bases). The CDR3 covers 11 residues. V was clipped by 6 bases and J by 8 bases, with 13 bases between them. CDR1 and CDR2 from the germline V gene are SQVTM and ANQGSEA. Here the CDR3 DNA reads TGCAGCGTCTACCAACGACAGGAAGCTTTCTTT. Translated, it gives CSVYQRQEAFF.

This clonotype showed up many times. The CDR3 DNA reads TGCGCCAGCAGCAACGAGGGATCACCCCTCCACTTT. Protein sequence: CASSNEGSPLHF. The chain employs TRBV5-1 and TRBJ1-6; D gene ambiguous. The CDR3 consists of 12 residues. V was cut by 4 bases and J by 10 bases, with 9 bases left in between. Germline values: CDR1 SGHRS, CDR2 YFSETQ.

This clonotype was counted ten times or more. The chain has TRBV13 and TRBJ2-3; D is uncertain. The CDR3 spans 11 residues. The germline V gene encodes CDR1 PRHDT and CDR2 FYEKMQ (reference sequence). Trimming pared 5 bases from V and 4 bases from J, leaving 4 bases between. CDR3 sequence: CASSRADTQYF. DNA of the CDR3: TGTGCCAGCAGCCGAGCAGATACGCAGTATTTT.

The V call is TRBV14, the J call TRBJ2-5; D remains unclear. CDR3 length: 13 residues. V shed 1 base and J shed 5 bases, with 8 bases lying between them. Per germline, CDR1 SGHDN and CDR2 FVKESK. The CDR3 DNA follows: TGTGCCAGCAGCCAAGTTGAGGAGGAGACCCAGTACTTC. This sequence encodes CASSQVEEETQYF.

This clonotype came up many times. The genes are TRBV4-1 and TRBJ2-2; TRBD1 or TRBD2 may be the D gene (5 bases each). V lost 5 bases, J lost 5 bases, and 18 bases lay in between. The length of the CDR3 is 16 residues. In germline, CDR1 is MGHRA, CDR2 YSYEKL. CDR3 coding DNA: TGCGCCAGCAGCGTACATTCCCGGGGCCCAACCGGGGAGCTGTTTTTT. Amino acids: CASSVHSRGPTGELFF.

There are many counts of this clonotype. The V and J genes are TRBV6-2 or TRBV6-3 and TRBJ1-1; no clear D. V dropped 0 bases and J dropped 0 bases, with 8 bases sitting between them. This CDR3 comprises 15 residues. Looked up from germline, CDR1 is MNHEY and CDR2 is SVGEGT. The CDR3 spells CASSYSVDMNTEAFF. The CDR3, as DNA: TGTGCCAGCAGTTACTCGGTAGACATGAACACTGAAGCTTTCTTT.

This chain joins TRBV5-1 and TRBJ2-1; D is perhaps TRBD1 (5 bases). The CDR3 has 15 residues. Trimming stripped 7 bases from V and 2 bases from J, with 16 bases between. The germline V gene encodes CDR1 SGHRS and CDR2 YFSETQ. The CDR3 DNA reads as TGCGCCAGCTCCTGGGGCTTTCCCCCCTACAATGAGCAGTTCTTC. It encodes CASSWGFPPYNEQFF.

This clonotype was seen at least ten times. The chain is built from TRBV6-1 and TRBJ2-1; perhaps TRBD2 as D (6 bases). The V and J ends lost 6 bases and 6 bases respectively, with 12 bases between them. The germline CDR1 and CDR2 sequences are MNHNS and SASEGT. The CDR3 contains 13 residues. The DNA for the CDR3 is TGTGCCAGCAGGCCTACGACTAGCAATGAGCAGTTCTTC. This codes for CASRPTTSNEQFF.

This clonotype came up many times. The J gene is TRBJ1-6, the V gene TRBV28; tentative D call: TRBD1 (5 bases). Germline V CDR1 and CDR2: MDHEN, SYDVKM. The CDR3 extends over 15 amino acids. V was clipped by 5 bases and J by 7 bases, with 15 bases between them. As DNA, the CDR3 is TGTGCCAGCAGTCCTCTCTCGGGACGCAATTCACCCCTCCACTTT. Translation: CASSPLSGRNSPLHF.

This rearrangement joins TRBV5-1 to TRBJ1-2, with TRBD1 as a possible D gene (6 bases). Germline V lookup: CDR1 SGHRS, CDR2 YFSETQ. This CDR3 comprises 15 residues. V lost 4 bases and J lost 6, with 19 bases in between. CDR3 region: CASSPPRGDGNGYTF. The CDR3 nucleotides read TGCGCCAGCAGCCCCCCTAGGGGGGACGGAAATGGCTACACCTTC.

This clonotype was picked up many times. The chain uses TRBV27 and TRBJ1-1, with a weak D call TRBD1 (6 bases). The CDR3 length is 14 residues. V was trimmed by 6 bases and J by 0 bases, leaving 11 bases between them. Germline V CDR1 and CDR2: MNHEY, SMNVEV (reference sequence). Here the CDR3 DNA reads TGTGCCAGCAGCGGACAGCTTCTGAACACTGAAGCTTTCTTT. The encoded protein is CASSGQLLNTEAFF.

This clonotype was seen more than once but under ten times. The V gene is TRBV20-1, the J gene TRBJ2-3; tentative D call: TRBD2 (5 bases). CDR1 and CDR2 from the germline V gene are DFQATT and SNEGSKA (reference sequence). V was trimmed by 3 bases and J by 10 bases, leaving 14 bases between them. This CDR3 comprises 12 residues. The CDR3 DNA reads as TGCAGTGCTAGTCGGGGTGGGTCTGCGCAGTATTTT. Translated, it gives CSASRGGSAQYF.

The chain combines TRBV11-2 with TRBJ2-1, with 9 positions matching TRBD2. V lost 5 bases to trimming and J lost 4 bases; unmatched junction nucleotides: 6. Looked up from germline, CDR1 is SGHAT and CDR2 is FQNNGV. The CDR3 runs to 15 residues. The CDR3 region has the DNA TGTGCCAGCAGCCCCAGACTAGCGGCATACAATGAGCAGTTCTTC. As protein: CASSPRLAAYNEQFF.

The CDR3: CASSQVGRNSYEQYF. For the CDR3, the DNA is TGCGCCAGCAGCCAAGTCGGACGGAATAGCTACGAGCAGTACTTC. V gene TRBV4-1 combines with J gene TRBJ2-7; no firm D call. CDR1 is MGHRA and CDR2 is YSYEKL in the germline V gene. This CDR3 region has 15 residues. Trimming pared 1 base from V and 3 bases from J, leaving 13 bases between.